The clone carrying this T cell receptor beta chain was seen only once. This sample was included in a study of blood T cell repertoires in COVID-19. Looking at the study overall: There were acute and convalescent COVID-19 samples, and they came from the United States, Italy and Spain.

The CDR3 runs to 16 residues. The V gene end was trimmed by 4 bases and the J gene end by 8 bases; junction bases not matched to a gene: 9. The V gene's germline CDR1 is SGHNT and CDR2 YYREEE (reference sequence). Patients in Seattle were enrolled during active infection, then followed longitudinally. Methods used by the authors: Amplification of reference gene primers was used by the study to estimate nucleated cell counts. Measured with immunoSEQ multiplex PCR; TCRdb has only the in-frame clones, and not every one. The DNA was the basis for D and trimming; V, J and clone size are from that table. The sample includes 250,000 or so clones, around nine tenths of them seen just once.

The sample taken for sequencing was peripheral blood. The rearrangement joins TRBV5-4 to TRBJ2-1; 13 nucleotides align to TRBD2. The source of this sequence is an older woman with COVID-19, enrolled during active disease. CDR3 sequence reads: CASSPRTSGSVDEQFF. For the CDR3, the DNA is TGTGCCAGCAGCCCGCGGACTAGCGGGAGTGTTGATGAGCAGTTCTTC.